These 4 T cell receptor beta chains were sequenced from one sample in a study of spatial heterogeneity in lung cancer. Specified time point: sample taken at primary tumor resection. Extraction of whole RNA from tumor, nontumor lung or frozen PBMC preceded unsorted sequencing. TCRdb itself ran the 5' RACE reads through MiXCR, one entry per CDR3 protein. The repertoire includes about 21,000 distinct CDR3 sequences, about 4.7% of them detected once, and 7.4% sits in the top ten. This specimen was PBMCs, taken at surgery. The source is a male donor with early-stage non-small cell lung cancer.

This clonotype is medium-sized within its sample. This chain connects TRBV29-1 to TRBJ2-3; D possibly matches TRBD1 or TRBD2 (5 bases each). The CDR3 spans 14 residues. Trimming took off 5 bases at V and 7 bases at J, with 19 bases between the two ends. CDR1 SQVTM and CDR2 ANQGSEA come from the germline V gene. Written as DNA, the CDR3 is TGCAGCGTTCCCGGGACCGGAGTATCTAATACGCAGTATTTT. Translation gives CSVPGTGVSNTQYF.

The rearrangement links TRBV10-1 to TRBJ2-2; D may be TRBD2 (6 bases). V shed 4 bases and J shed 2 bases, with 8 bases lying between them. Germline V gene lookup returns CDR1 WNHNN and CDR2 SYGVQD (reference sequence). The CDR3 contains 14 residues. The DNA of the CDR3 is TGCGCCAGCAGTGTTGGACTAAACACCGGGGAGCTGTTTTTT. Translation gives CASSVGLNTGELFF.

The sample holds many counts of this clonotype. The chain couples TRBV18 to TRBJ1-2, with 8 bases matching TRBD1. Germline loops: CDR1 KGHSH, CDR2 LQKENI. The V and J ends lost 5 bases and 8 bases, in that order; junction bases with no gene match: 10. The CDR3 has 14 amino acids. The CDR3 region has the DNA TGTGCCAGCTCAGATTGGACAGGGATAGACGGCTACACCTTC. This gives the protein CASSDWTGIDGYTF.

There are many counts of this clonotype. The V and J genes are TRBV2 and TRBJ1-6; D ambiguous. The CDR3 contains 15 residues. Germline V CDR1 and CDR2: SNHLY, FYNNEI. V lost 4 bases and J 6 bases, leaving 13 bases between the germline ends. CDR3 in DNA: TGTGCCAGCAGTGCATGGTTTGGATCTAATTCACCCCTCCACTTT. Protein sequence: CASSAWFGSNSPLHF.